Sequencing of this T cell receptor beta chain was carried out in a study of blood T cell repertoires in COVID-19. For the study at large: COVID-19 samples, acute and convalescent, were from the United States, Italy and Spain.

The assay was immunoSEQ multiplex PCR, and TCRdb's table has in-frame clones only and misses some. The table has about 330,000 clones, around 90% seen once. The germline CDR1 and CDR2 sequences are MNHEY and SMNVEV (reference sequence). The CDR3 loop spans 14 amino acids. The V segment lost 2 bases and the J segment 3 bases; nucleotides outside the gene matches: 0. Sequenced input: peripheral blood. The sequence was obtained from a man in his thirties or forties with COVID-19, enrolled during active disease. The chain joins TRBV27 to TRBJ1-4, with 7 nucleotides matching TRBD1. This chain's CDR3 is CASSLQGANEKLFF. Written as DNA, the CDR3 is TGTGCCAGCAGTTTACAGGGGGCTAATGAAAAACTGTTTTTT. The whole variable domain, filled in from reference TRBV27 and TRBJ1-4, reads EAQVTQNPRYLITVTGKKLTVTCSQNMNHEYMSWYRQDPGLGLRQIYYSMNVEVTDKGDVPEGYKVSRKEKRNFPLILESPSPNQTSLYFCASSLQGANEKLFFGSGTQLSVL.